This T cell receptor (beta chain) was recovered during a study of early T cells in non-severe SARS-CoV-2 infection. Study-wide background: Chains from this unsorted whole-blood bulk RNA could not be paired.

The germline V gene encodes CDR1 LNHDA and CDR2 SQIVND (reference sequence). Trimming cost V 7 bases and J 5 bases; bases outside gene matches: 4. The CDR3 loop spans 13 amino acids. TCRdb reprocessed the 5' RACE reads via MiXCR and lists one record per CDR3 protein. This table holds approximately 28,000 distinct CDR3 sequences, about 3.8% found once. This clonotype was picked up many times. The sequence was collected from an adult who was a healthcare worker with PCR-confirmed SARS-CoV-2 infection or an uninfected control (not recorded which). Sequenced: whole blood. The genes are TRBV19 and TRBJ1-5, with TRBD1 matching 8 bases. CDR3 sequence reads: CASKDRAHQPQHF. The CDR3 bases are TGTGCCAGTAAGGACAGGGCCCATCAGCCCCAGCATTTT.